What follows are 19 T cell receptor beta chains derived from one specimen sequenced in a study of T cells after somatic rescue of genetic block. The protocol was immunoSEQ multiplex PCR, while the TCRdb copy is restricted to in-frame clones and leaves out a portion. The table has 100,000 to 120,000 clones, just over 90% seen once. Sequenced input: peripheral blood mononuclear cells (PBMCs). These receptors were obtained from a woman aged 18 to 35.

This clone appeared a few times. The genes are TRBV11-2 and TRBJ1-3; possible D gene TRBD1, 6 bases. This CDR3 contains 16 residues. V lost 1 base, J lost 0 bases, and 10 bases lay in between. The germline gives CDR1 SGHAT, CDR2 FQNNGV. CDR3: CASSLGTGPSGNTIYF. The CDR3 DNA reads TGTGCCAGCAGCTTAGGAACAGGGCCCTCTGGAAACACCATATATTTT.

This clone was found once. The chain recombines TRBV7-9 with TRBJ2-2; D unclear. Trimming cost V 5 bases and J 5 bases, with 12 bases left between them. Germline values: CDR1 SEHNR, CDR2 FQNEAQ (reference sequence). This CDR3 is 14 amino acids long. The DNA of the CDR3 is TGTGCCAGCAGCCCCCCCCTGACAACCGGGGAGCTGTTTTTT. It translates to CASSPPLTTGELFF.

The genes are TRBV7-7 and TRBJ2-3, with 8 bases matching TRBD2. There are 13 residues in the CDR3. Germline V gene data show CDR1 as SSHAT and CDR2 as FNYEAQ (reference sequence). Trimming took 5 bases from V and 5 from J; bases not matched to a gene: 3. The CDR3 nucleotides read TGTGCCAGCAGCACGGGACTAGGAGATACGCAGTATTTT. Protein product: CASSTGLGDTQYF.

V is TRBV2 and J is TRBJ2-7, with 9 bases lining up with TRBD2. The V segment lost 3 bases and the J segment 2 bases; nucleotides outside the gene matches: 5. This CDR3 is built from 15 residues. CDR1 is SNHLY and CDR2 is FYNNEI in the germline V gene. The CDR3 reads CASSEQRGAAYEQYF. CDR3 DNA: TGTGCCAGCAGTGAGCAGCGGGGGGCCGCCTACGAGCAGTACTTC. The whole variable domain, remainder taken from reference TRBV2 and TRBJ2-7, is EPEVTQTPSHQVTQMGQEVILRCVPISNHLYFYWYRQILGQKVEFLVSFYNNEISEKSEIFDDQFSVERPDGSNFTLKIRSTKLEDSAMYFCASSEQRGAAYEQYFGPGTRLTVT.

The chain has TRBV7-9 and TRBJ2-1; 8 positions agree with TRBD2. Trimming cost V 0 bases and J 8 bases; bases outside gene matches: 0. The CDR3 is 13 amino acids. The germline V gene has CDR1 SEHNR and CDR2 FQNEAQ (reference sequence). CDR3 sequence: CASSLARGDEQFF. The DNA of the CDR3 is TGTGCCAGCAGCTTAGCGCGGGGGGATGAGCAGTTCTTC.

The chain links TRBV23-1 to TRBJ2-7; 7 bases fit TRBD1. TRBV23-1 is sorted into the ORF group, with uncertain function. Trimming removed 4 bases from V and 3 bases from J; junction bases left unmatched: 15. This CDR3 region has 17 residues. The CDR3 spells CASSPGQVVWGNYEQYF. CDR3 nucleotide sequence: TGCGCCAGCAGTCCCGGACAGGTTGTTTGGGGAAACTACGAGCAGTACTTC.

As regards this clone: Other DNA sequences from this sample encode an identical CDR3 as well. The J gene is TRBJ2-5, the V gene TRBV18; no firm D call. The germline gives CDR1 KGHSH, CDR2 LQKENI. Deletions cut 3 bases from V and 3 bases from J, with 2 bases between. This CDR3 comprises 11 residues. The CDR3: CASSPKETQYF. The DNA for the CDR3 is TGTGCCAGCTCACCTAAAGAGACCCAGTACTTC.

V gene TRBV6-6 combines with J gene TRBJ2-7; no clear D. The V gene lost 10 bases and the J gene lost 1 base, with 8 bases spanning the gap. CDR3 length: 11 amino acids. Germline loops: CDR1 MNHNY, CDR2 SVGAGI (reference sequence). CDR3 residues: CATQESYEQYF. The CDR3 coding sequence is TGTGCCACTCAAGAGTCCTACGAGCAGTACTTC.

The genes are TRBV6-5 and TRBJ1-5, with a possible D match to TRBD1 (6 bases). CDR3 length equals 13 residues. The V gene lost 8 bases and the J gene lost 4 bases, with 12 bases spanning the gap. The germline V gene encodes CDR1 MNHEY and CDR2 SVGAGI. CDR3 in amino acids: CASGGQSNQPQHF. CDR3 bases: TGTGCCAGCGGGGGACAATCTAATCAGCCCCAGCATTTT.

A single count supports this clone. This chain uses TRBV19 with TRBJ1-5; perhaps TRBD1 as D (5 bases). Deletions cut 3 bases from V and 0 bases from J, with 6 bases between. The CDR3 is 14 residues long. CDR1 LNHDA and CDR2 SQIVND come from the germline V gene (reference sequence). CDR3 sequence (DNA): TGTGCCAGTAGTATCGGGGGTAGCAATCAGCCCCAGCATTTT. The encoded protein is CASSIGGSNQPQHF.

The CDR3 reads CASSLKQGALNNSPLHF. CDR3 coding DNA: TGTGCCAGCAGTTTAAAACAGGGGGCGCTTAATAATTCACCCCTCCACTTT. The rearrangement uses TRBV27 and TRBJ1-6, with 9 bases matching TRBD1. Germline CDR1 MNHEY, CDR2 SMNVEV (reference sequence). The V segment lost 2 bases and the J segment 5 bases; nucleotides outside the gene matches: 7. The CDR3 totals 17 residues.

The genes are TRBV2 and TRBJ2-5; D ambiguous. Trimming shortened V by 4 bases and J by 5 bases, and 8 bases separated the two germline ends. This CDR3 is 12 amino acids long. The germline V gene has CDR1 SNHLY and CDR2 FYNNEI. CDR3 DNA sequence: TGTGCCAGCAGTGTCACTGGGGAGACCCAGTACTTC. This codes for CASSVTGETQYF. Based on the CDR3 plus reference TRBV2 and TRBJ2-5, the full variable domain is EPEVTQTPSHQVTQMGQEVILRCVPISNHLYFYWYRQILGQKVEFLVSFYNNEISEKSEIFDDQFSVERPDGSNFTLKIRSTKLEDSAMYFCASSVTGETQYFGPGTRLLVL.

The chain has TRBV9 and TRBJ1-2; 12 bases map to TRBD1. Germline CDR1 and CDR2: SGDLS and YYNGEE. The CDR3 totals 16 residues. V shed 7 bases and J 4 bases; nucleotides not matched to a gene: 11. The CDR3, as DNA: TGTGCCAGCCAGGGGACAGGGGGCGCAGAAGGCTATGGCTACACCTTC. It encodes CASQGTGGAEGYGYTF.

The gene calls are TRBV6-6 and TRBJ1-2; 8 bases line up with TRBD1. The CDR3 consists of 11 residues. After removal of 8 bases from V and 8 bases from J, the junction contained 4 bases not matched to a gene. Germline values: CDR1 MNHNY, CDR2 SVGAGI (reference sequence). Here the CDR3 DNA reads TGTGCCAGCTTGACAGGGGACGGCTACACCTTC. Amino acids: CASLTGDGYTF.

This chain connects TRBV2 to TRBJ1-5; D possibly corresponds to TRBD1 (5 bases). Trimming removed 3 bases at V and 0 bases at J, with 12 bases between. Germline V lookup: CDR1 SNHLY, CDR2 FYNNEI. The CDR3 consists of 16 residues. CDR3 protein: CASSEYRTYSNQPQHF. CDR3 DNA: TGTGCCAGCAGTGAGTACAGGACATATAGCAATCAGCCCCAGCATTTT.

The CDR3 here is CASSPYTTGASGGYTF. As DNA, the CDR3 is TGTGCCAGCAGCCCATATACGACAGGGGCTAGTGGGGGCTACACCTTC. The chain couples TRBV7-2 to TRBJ1-2; TRBD1 matches 8 bases. Germline V gives CDR1 SGHTA, CDR2 FQGNSA. This CDR3 region has 16 residues. Trimming cost V 5 bases and J 8 bases; bases outside gene matches: 16.

The chain employs TRBV6-5 and TRBJ1-6, with D unclear. Trimming removed 2 bases at V and 6 bases at J, with 11 bases between. In germline, CDR1 is MNHEY, CDR2 SVGAGI. The CDR3 extends over 15 amino acids. The CDR3 spells CASSYDVGPNSPLHF. The CDR3 DNA sequence: TGTGCCAGCAGTTACGATGTAGGCCCTAATTCACCCCTCCACTTT.

The V call is TRBV2, the J call TRBJ2-7; D assignment may be TRBD1 or TRBD2 (5 bases each). This CDR3 spans 16 amino acids. V was pared by 5 bases and J by 4 bases, with 21 bases between. The germline V gene has CDR1 SNHLY and CDR2 FYNNEI. CDR3 amino acids: CASSPAGTQHRYEQYF. The CDR3, as DNA: TGTGCCAGCAGTCCAGCCGGGACCCAGCATCGATACGAGCAGTACTTC.

This clone was picked up one time. The V gene is TRBV6-5, the J gene TRBJ1-4; a weak D match, TRBD1 (5 bases). Deletions cut 6 bases from V and 1 base from J, with 9 bases between. The germline V gene has CDR1 MNHEY and CDR2 SVGAGI. The CDR3 spans 14 residues. The CDR3 DNA sequence: TGTGCCAGCAGCCAGACAGTAACTAATGAAAAACTGTTTTTT. Its translation: CASSQTVTNEKLFF.